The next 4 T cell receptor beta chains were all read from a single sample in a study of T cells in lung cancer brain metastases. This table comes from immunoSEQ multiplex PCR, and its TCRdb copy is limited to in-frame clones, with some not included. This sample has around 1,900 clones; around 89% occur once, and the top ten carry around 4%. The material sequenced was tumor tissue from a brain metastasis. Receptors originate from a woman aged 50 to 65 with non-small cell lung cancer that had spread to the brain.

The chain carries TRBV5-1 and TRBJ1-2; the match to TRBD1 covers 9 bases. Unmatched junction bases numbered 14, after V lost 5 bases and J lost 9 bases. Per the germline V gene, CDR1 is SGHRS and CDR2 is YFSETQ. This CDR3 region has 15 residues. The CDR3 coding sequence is TGCGCCAGCAGAATCAACACAGGGGGCGGGGAGCGCTACACCTTC. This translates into CASRINTGGGERYTF.

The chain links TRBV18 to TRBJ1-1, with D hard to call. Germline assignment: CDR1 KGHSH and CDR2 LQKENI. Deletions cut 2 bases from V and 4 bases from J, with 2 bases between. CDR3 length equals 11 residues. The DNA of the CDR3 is TGTGCCAGCTCACCAGGCACTGAAGCTTTCTTT. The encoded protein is CASSPGTEAFF.

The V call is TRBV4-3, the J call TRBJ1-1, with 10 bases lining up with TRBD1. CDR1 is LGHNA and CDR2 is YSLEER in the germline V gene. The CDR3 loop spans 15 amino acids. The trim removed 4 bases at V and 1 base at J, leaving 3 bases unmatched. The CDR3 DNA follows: TGCGCCAGCAGCCTCAGACAGGGGGCGAACACTGAAGCTTTCTTT. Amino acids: CASSLRQGANTEAFF.

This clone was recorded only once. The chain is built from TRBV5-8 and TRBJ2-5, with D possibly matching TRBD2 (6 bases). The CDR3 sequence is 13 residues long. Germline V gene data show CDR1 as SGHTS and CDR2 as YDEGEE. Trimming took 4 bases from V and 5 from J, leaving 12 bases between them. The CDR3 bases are TGTGCCAGCAGCCGTGGACTACAGGAGACCCAGTACTTC. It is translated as CASSRGLQETQYF.